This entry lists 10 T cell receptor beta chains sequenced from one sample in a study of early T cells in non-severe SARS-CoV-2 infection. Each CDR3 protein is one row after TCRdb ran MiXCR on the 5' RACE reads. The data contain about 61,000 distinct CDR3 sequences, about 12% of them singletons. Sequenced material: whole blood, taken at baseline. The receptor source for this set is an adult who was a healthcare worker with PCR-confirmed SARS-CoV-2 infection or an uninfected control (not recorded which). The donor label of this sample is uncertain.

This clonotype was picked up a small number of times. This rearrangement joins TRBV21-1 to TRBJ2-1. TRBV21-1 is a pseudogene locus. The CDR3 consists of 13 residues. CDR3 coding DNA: TGTGCCAGCCCAACGAAGGCCTACAATGAGCAGTTCTTC. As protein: CASPTKAYNEQFF.

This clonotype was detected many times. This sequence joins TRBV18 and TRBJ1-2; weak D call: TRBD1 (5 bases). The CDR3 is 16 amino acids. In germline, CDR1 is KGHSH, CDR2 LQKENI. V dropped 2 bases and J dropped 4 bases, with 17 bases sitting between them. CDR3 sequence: CASSPGQSMMLYGYTF. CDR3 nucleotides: TGTGCCAGCTCACCAGGACAATCCATGATGCTCTATGGCTACACCTTC.

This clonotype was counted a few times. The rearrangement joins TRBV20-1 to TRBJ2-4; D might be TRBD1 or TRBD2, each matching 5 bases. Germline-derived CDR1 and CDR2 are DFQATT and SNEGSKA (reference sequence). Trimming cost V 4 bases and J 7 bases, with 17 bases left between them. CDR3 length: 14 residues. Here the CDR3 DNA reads TGCAGTGCTACTTGGGGCGCTACGGGGAACATTCAGTACTTC. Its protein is CSATWGATGNIQYF.

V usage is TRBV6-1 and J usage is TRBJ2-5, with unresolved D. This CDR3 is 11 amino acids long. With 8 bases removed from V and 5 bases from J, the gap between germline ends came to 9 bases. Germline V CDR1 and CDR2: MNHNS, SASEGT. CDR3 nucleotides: TGTGCCAGCGCGAAAGCCGAGACCCAGTACTTC. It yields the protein CASAKAETQYF.

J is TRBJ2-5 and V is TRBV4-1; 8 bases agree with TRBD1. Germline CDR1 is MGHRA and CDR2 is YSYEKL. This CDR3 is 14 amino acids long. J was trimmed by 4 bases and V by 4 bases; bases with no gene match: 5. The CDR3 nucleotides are TGCGCCAGCAGCCCCGGGACAGGAGGAGAGACCCAGTACTTC. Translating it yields CASSPGTGGETQYF.

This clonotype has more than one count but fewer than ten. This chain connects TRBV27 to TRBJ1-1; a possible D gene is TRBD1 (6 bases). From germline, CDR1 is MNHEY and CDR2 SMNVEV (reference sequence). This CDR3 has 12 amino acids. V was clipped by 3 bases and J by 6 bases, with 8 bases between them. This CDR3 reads CASSFRGAEAFF. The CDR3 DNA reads TGTGCCAGCAGTTTTAGGGGGGCTGAAGCTTTCTTT.

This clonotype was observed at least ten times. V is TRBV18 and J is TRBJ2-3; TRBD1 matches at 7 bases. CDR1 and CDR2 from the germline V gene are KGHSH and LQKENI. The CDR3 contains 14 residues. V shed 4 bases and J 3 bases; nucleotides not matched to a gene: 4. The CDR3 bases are TGTGCCAGCTCACGGGGACAGACAACAGATACGCAGTATTTT. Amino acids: CASSRGQTTDTQYF.

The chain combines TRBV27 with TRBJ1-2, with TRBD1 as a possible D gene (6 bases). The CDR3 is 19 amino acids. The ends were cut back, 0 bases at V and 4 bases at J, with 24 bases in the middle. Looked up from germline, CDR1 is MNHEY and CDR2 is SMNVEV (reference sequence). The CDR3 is CASSLSPGGDTLSGYGYTF. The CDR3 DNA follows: TGTGCCAGCAGTTTATCACCCGGAGGGGACACCCTCTCGGGCTATGGCTACACCTTC.

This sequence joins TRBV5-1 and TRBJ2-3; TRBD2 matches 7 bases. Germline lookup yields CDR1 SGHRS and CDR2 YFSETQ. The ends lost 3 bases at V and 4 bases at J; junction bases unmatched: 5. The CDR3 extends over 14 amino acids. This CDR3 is CASSSAGDPDTQYF. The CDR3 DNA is TGCGCCAGCAGCTCGGCGGGGGACCCAGATACGCAGTATTTT.

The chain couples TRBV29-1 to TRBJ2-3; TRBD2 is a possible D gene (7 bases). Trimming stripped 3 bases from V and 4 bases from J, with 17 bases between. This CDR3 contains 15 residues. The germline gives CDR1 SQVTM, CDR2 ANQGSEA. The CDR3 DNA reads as TGCAGCGTTGACGTCTTCGGGGGGCGACCAGATACGCAGTATTTT. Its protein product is CSVDVFGGRPDTQYF.